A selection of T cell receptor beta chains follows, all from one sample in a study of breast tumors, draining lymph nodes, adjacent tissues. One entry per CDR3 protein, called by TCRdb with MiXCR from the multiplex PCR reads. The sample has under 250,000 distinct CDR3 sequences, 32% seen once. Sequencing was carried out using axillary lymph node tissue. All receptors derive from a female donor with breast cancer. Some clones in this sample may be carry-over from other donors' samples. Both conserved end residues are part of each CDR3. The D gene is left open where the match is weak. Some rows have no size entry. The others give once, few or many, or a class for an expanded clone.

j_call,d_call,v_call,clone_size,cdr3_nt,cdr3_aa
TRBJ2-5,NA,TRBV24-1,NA,TGTGCCACCAGAGATTTTGGCCGAGTACAAGAGACCCAGTACTTC,CATRDFGRVQETQYF
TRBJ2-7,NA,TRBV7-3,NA,NA,CASSIYLCSALRDPIEQFF
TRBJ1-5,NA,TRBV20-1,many,TGCAGTGCTAGCACAGGGCGGTTTCAGCCCCAGCATTTT,CSASTGRFQPQHF
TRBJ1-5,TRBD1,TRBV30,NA,TGTGCCTGGAGTAATGGACAGGGTAATCAGCCCCAGCATTTT,CAWSNGQGNQPQHF
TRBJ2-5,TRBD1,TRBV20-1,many,TGCAGTGCTGTCCCGGGACAGGGTTTGGAGACCCAGTACTTC,CSAVPGQGLETQYF
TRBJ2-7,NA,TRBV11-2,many,TGTGCCAGCAGCTTACCCGGGATCCACTTAGAGCAGTACTTC,CASSLPGIHLEQYF
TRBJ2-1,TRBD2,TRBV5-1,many,TGCGCCAGCAGCTTGCGGACTAGCGGGAGGACCGACGATGAGCAGTTCTTC,CASSLRTSGRTDDEQFF
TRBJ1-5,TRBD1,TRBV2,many,TGTGCCAGCAATGGGGGGCAGGGGGATCAGCCCCAGCATTTT,CASNGGQGDQPQHF
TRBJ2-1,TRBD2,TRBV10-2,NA,TGCGCCAGCGCTACTAGCGGGAGGAGGAAGTTCTTC,CASATSGRRKFF
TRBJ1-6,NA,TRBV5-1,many,TGCGCCAGCAGCTTGGGGGGGGTGGCGGGCTCACCCCTCCACTTT,CASSLGGVAGSPLHF
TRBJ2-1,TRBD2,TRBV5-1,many,TGCGCCAGCAGCTTAGTAGCGGGTAGCTCCTACAATGAGCAGTTCTTC,CASSLVAGSSYNEQFF
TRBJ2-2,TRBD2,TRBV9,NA,TGTGCCAGCAGCCCCAAGCGGGAGCAACACGATGAGCAGTTTTTT,CASSPKREQHDEQFF
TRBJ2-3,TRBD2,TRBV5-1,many,TGCGCCAGCAGCCGCGGGAGAGGGAGCACAGATACGCAGTATTTT,CASSRGRGSTDTQYF
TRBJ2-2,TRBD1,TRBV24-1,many,TGTGCCACCAGTGGGACAGGGGGCCGAACCGGGGAGCTGTTTTTT,CATSGTGGRTGELFF
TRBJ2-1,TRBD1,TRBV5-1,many,TGCGCCAGCAGCTCATTGACAGGGGGGGATATCAATGAGCAGTTCTTC,CASSSLTGGDINEQFF
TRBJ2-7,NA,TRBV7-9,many,TGTGCCAGCAGCACCTGGGACACCTTCTACGAGCAGTACTTC,CASSTWDTFYEQYF
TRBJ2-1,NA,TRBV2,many,TGTGCCAGCAGAGTCTCGCACCCCTACAATGAGCAGTTCTTC,CASRVSHPYNEQFF
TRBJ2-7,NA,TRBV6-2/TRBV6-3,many,TGTGCCAGCAGTTTTCCGGAGTTTGGGCAGTACTTC,CASSFPEFGQYF
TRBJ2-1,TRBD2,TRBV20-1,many,TGCAGTGCTAGAGGTCGCGGGAGGGGGTGGAATGAGCAGTTCTTC,CSARGRGRGWNEQFF
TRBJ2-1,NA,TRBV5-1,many,TGCGCCAGCAGCTTGGTGGGGGGAATGGGCGACAATGAGCAGTTCTTC,CASSLVGGMGDNEQFF
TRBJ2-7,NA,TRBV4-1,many,TGCGCCAGCAGCCGTACAGGGAACGAGCAGTACTTC,CASSRTGNEQYF
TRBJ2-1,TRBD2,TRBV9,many,TGTGCCAGCAGCGAGGGACTAGCGGGAGTTTTAAGTGAGCAGTTCTTC,CASSEGLAGVLSEQFF
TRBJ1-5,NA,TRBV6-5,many,TGTGCCAGCAGGCTCGACAGTTATAGCAATCAGCCCCAGCATTTT,CASRLDSYSNQPQHF
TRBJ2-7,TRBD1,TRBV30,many,TGTGCCTGGAAAAGCTTGACAGGGTTCTACGAGCAGTACTTC,CAWKSLTGFYEQYF
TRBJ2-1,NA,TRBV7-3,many,TGTGCCAGCAGCCAAAGGGGGCGGGGGGTCTACAATGAGCAGTTCTTC,CASSQRGRGVYNEQFF
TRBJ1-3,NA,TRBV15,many,TGTGCCACCAGCAGAGATCCGAACACCATATATTTT,CATSRDPNTIYF
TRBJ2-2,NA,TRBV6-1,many,TGTGCCTTCGCCCAGTCGGGACCCGGGGAGCTGTTTTTT,CAFAQSGPGELFF
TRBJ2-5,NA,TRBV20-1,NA,TGCAGTGAAGGGAGGCGAGAGACCCAGTACTTC,CSEGRRETQYF
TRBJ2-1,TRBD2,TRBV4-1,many,TGCGCCAGCAGCCGTTCCCTAAGCGGGAACTCCTACAATGAGCAGTTCTTC,CASSRSLSGNSYNEQFF
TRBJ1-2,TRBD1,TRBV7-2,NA,TGTGCCAGCAGCCACCGGACAGGGTATGGCTATGGCTACACCTTC,CASSHRTGYGYGYTF
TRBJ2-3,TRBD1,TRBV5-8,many,TGTGCCAGCAGCTCCCGGACAGGGATCTCAGATACGCAGTATTTT,CASSSRTGISDTQYF
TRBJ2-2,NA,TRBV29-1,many,TGCAGCGCAGGGGAGTCCGGGGAGCTGTTTTTT,CSAGESGELFF
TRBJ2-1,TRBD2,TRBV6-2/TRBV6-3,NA,TGTGCCAGCAGTCACTCGCAAATCGGGAGGGCGGGGTACAATGAGCAGTTCTTC,CASSHSQIGRAGYNEQFF
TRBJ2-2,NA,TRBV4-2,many,TGTGCCAGCAGCTTCCCGGGGGGCCTCGGGGAGCTGTTTTTT,CASSFPGGLGELFF
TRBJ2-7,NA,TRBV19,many,TGTGCCAGTAGTATAGACAGTCTTACCTACGAGCAGTACTTC,CASSIDSLTYEQYF
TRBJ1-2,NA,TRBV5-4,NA,TGTGCCAGCAGCTCCAAAAGGGCAGGGGACTATGGCTACACCTTC,CASSSKRAGDYGYTF
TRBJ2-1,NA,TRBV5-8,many,TGTGCCAGCAGTTCAGGGTTAACTCCGGGCAATGAGCAGTTCTTC,CASSSGLTPGNEQFF
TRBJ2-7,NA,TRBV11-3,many,TGTGCCAGCAGCCATCATTGGTGGCACGAGCAGTACTTC,CASSHHWWHEQYF
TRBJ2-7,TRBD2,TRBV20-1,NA,TGCAGTGCTAGGGGGGGGGGCCGGACTAGCGGATATTCCTACGAGCAGTACTTC,CSARGGGRTSGYSYEQYF
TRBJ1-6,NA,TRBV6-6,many,TGTGCCAGCAGTTACTCCGGGGGGCTGAATTCACCCCTCCACTTT,CASSYSGGLNSPLHF
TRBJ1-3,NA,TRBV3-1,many,TGTGCCAGCAGCCCGACGATCTCTGGAAACACCATATATTTT,CASSPTISGNTIYF